Included here is one T cell receptor (beta chain) sequence, with context. The data derive from a study of blood T cell repertoires in COVID-19. The wider study: Sites across the United States, Italy and Spain contributed samples from acute and convalescent COVID-19.

Trimming removed 5 bases from V and 6 bases from J; junction bases left unmatched: 12. Germline V gene data show CDR1 as SGHVS and CDR2 as FNYEAQ. CDR3 length: 15 residues. In the authors' methods: Amplification of reference gene primers was used by the study to estimate nucleated cell counts. The method was immunoSEQ multiplex PCR; TCRdb's version includes in-frame clones alone and lacks a portion of them. V and J calls and clone size are copied from that table; D and trimming were computed from the DNA. Of approximately 330,000 clones listed, 87% are singletons. This chain connects TRBV7-6 to TRBJ1-2; 7 bases are a match to TRBD1. The sample consisted of peripheral blood. The receptor comes from a man aged 25 to 40 with COVID-19, enrolled during active disease. CDR3 sequence (DNA): TGTGCCAGCAGCCACCAAACAGGGGCCCGCAATGGCTACACCTTC. It specifies CASSHQTGARNGYTF. Full variable domain (rest looked up from reference TRBV7-6 and TRBJ1-2): GAGVSQSPRYKVTKRGQDVALRCDPISGHVSLYWYRQALGQGPEFLTYFNYEAQQDKSGLPNDRFSAERPEGSISTLTIQRTEQRDSAMYRCASSHQTGARNGYTFGSGTRLTVV.